The 18 T cell receptor beta chains below were found in one sample sequenced in a study of low-dose radiotherapy and immunotherapy resistance in tumors. Specified time point: before trial treatment. Alpha and beta chains were covered, as first-strand cDNA relied on TRAV- and TRBV-specific primers. TCR amplification ran 20 PCR cycles using constant-region and V-primer adapter primers. TCRdb reanalysed the reads using MiXCR and keeps one entry per CDR3 protein. This sample has about 64,000 distinct CDR3 sequences; around a quarter occur once, and the top ten carry 5.5% to 8.5%. The sequences come from PBMCs, collected before treatment. These TCRs come from a male donor with rectosigmoid adenocarcinoma.

With regard to this clonotype: This probably arose from a read error, given a far larger clone one base away. The chain has TRBV6-1 and TRBJ2-7; D not certain. CDR1 MNHNS and CDR2 SASEGT come from the germline V gene. CDR3 size: 11 residues. The chain's CDR3 is CTSIQLYEQYF. CDR3 sequence (DNA): TGTACCAGCATCCAGCTTTACGAGCAGTACTTC.

This clonotype appeared a few times. The rearrangement uses TRBV28 and TRBJ2-2; D is ambiguous. Per the germline V gene, CDR1 is MDHEN and CDR2 is SYDVKM. The V and J ends lost 6 bases and 4 bases respectively, with 9 bases between them. The CDR3 totals 13 residues. This CDR3 is CASSPPITGELFF. In nucleotides, the CDR3 is TGTGCCAGCAGCCCTCCAATCACCGGGGAGCTGTTTTTT.

This clonotype was detected many times. The rearrangement links TRBV20-1 to TRBJ2-3; tentatively, D is TRBD2 (5 bases). Germline V gene data show CDR1 as DFQATT and CDR2 as SNEGSKA (reference sequence). V was pared by 0 bases and J by 0 bases, with 10 bases between. This CDR3 is 15 amino acids long. CDR3 nucleotides: TGCAGTGCTAGAGATCCCCGGGGTAGCACAGATACGCAGTATTTT. Translated: CSARDPRGSTDTQYF.

The rearrangement joins TRBV12-3 or TRBV12-4 to TRBJ2-5; TRBD1 matches at 9 bases. V lost 6 bases and J lost 4; bases outside the gene matches: 3. The CDR3 extends over 13 amino acids. CDR3 nucleotides: TGTGCCAGCAGAGTGACAGGGGGAGAGACCCAGTACTTC. Protein: CASRVTGGETQYF.

This clonotype was picked up many times. CDR3 DNA sequence: TGTGCCAGTACCTTGCTTGGCAATCAGCCCCAGCATTTT. This encodes CASTLLGNQPQHF. The gene calls are TRBV19 and TRBJ1-5; no clear D. The CDR3 extends over 13 amino acids. Between the trimmed V and J ends, which lost 7 bases and 2 bases, there was a span of 9 bases. Looked up from germline, CDR1 is LNHDA and CDR2 is SQIVND (reference sequence).

This clonotype was found many times. The CDR3 region has the DNA TGCGCCAGCAGCCAAGTTCTGGCGGTGATAGCAGCCGGGGGTCAAGGCTACACCTTC. Protein product: CASSQVLAVIAAGGQGYTF. The V and J genes are TRBV4-1 and TRBJ1-2; D perhaps matches TRBD1 (5 bases). The CDR3 spans 19 residues. The V gene lost 1 base and the J gene lost 8 bases, with 29 bases spanning the gap. Germline CDR1 reads MGHRA; CDR2 reads YSYEKL.

This clonotype was observed at least ten times. The V and J genes are TRBV27 and TRBJ2-1; 9 nucleotides agree with TRBD2. The junction had 5 bases not matched to a gene; V was cut back by 6 bases and J by 5 bases. The CDR3 contains 14 residues. Germline loops: CDR1 MNHEY, CDR2 SMNVEV (reference sequence). The CDR3 bases are TGTGCCAGCAGATTTAGCGGGAGAGACAATGAGCAGTTCTTC. It encodes CASRFSGRDNEQFF.

This clonotype was recorded many times. This sequence joins TRBV7-6 and TRBJ2-7, with a tentative D call TRBD1 (7 bases). V lost 5 bases, J lost 4 bases, and 12 bases lay in between. Germline V lookup: CDR1 SGHVS, CDR2 FNYEAQ. This CDR3 comprises 13 residues. The CDR3 here is CASSAGQHYEQYF. The DNA for the CDR3 is TGTGCCAGCAGCGCGGGACAGCATTACGAGCAGTACTTC.

Only a few counts were recorded for this clonotype. The V gene is TRBV5-1, the J gene TRBJ1-1; perhaps TRBD1 as D (6 bases). The CDR3 loop spans 14 amino acids. Germline CDR1 SGHRS, CDR2 YFSETQ. V lost 6 bases and J 4 bases, leaving 16 bases between the germline ends. The CDR3 protein is CASKTQGSGTEAFF. In DNA, the CDR3 is TGCGCCAGCAAGACTCAGGGGAGCGGCACTGAAGCTTTCTTT.

This clonotype was counted ten times or more. As DNA, the CDR3 is TGTGCCAGCAGCCCCCAAGTGGGGTCCTACAATGAGCAGTTCTTC. This translates into CASSPQVGSYNEQFF. The rearrangement joins TRBV9 to TRBJ2-1; D ambiguous. The CDR3 is made up of 15 amino acids. Trimming removed 4 bases at V and 1 base at J, with 12 bases between. Germline CDR1 reads SGDLS; CDR2 reads YYNGEE.

This clonotype came up many times. The chain combines TRBV7-9 with TRBJ2-2; TRBD2 matches 11 bases. Germline lookup yields CDR1 SEHNR and CDR2 FQNEAQ (reference sequence). There are 15 residues in the CDR3. After removal of 6 bases from V and 6 bases from J, the junction contained 6 bases not matched to a gene. For the CDR3, the DNA is TGTGCCAGCAGTCCGACTAGCGGGACGTCCGGGGAGCTGTTTTTT. Its translation: CASSPTSGTSGELFF.

In its sample, this clonotype was seen many times. The chain recombines TRBV28 with TRBJ1-2; no definite D call. The CDR3 runs 15 residues. Germline assignment: CDR1 MDHEN and CDR2 SYDVKM. V lost 5 bases, J lost 6 bases, and 19 bases lay in between. The CDR3 DNA follows: TGTGCCAGCAGTCCGGCGGCCCCGTCGGGGAATGGCTACACCTTC. Protein product: CASSPAAPSGNGYTF.

This clonotype was recorded many times. V gene TRBV12-3 or TRBV12-4 combines with J gene TRBJ1-1; the D is unclear. The CDR3 is 11 amino acids. Trimming left V 8 bases short and J 4 bases short, with 8 bases between. The CDR3 is CASSSGTEAFF. In nucleotides, the CDR3 is TGTGCCAGCTCTTCCGGCACTGAAGCTTTCTTT.

In this sample, this clonotype turned up many times. V gene TRBV28 combines with J gene TRBJ2-1, with D possibly TRBD2 on 6 matching bases. CDR3 length: 15 amino acids. From germline, CDR1 is MDHEN and CDR2 SYDVKM. Trimming stripped 2 bases from V and 6 bases from J, with 14 bases between. The CDR3 DNA is TGTGCCAGCAGTTTAAATCGGCGGGGAAGCAATGAGCAGTTCTTC. This gives the protein CASSLNRRGSNEQFF.

This clonotype was picked up many times. This chain links TRBV7-2 with TRBJ2-1; 10 nucleotides agree with TRBD1. The CDR3 extends over 16 amino acids. From germline, CDR1 is SGHTA and CDR2 FQGNSA. Trimming at V came to 5 bases and at J to 4 bases, leaving 8 bases not matched to a gene. CDR3 DNA: TGTGCCAGCAGCGCGCGACAGGGGGCGGGATACAATGAGCAGTTCTTC. Protein: CASSARQGAGYNEQFF.

In this sample, this clonotype turned up many times. CDR3 nucleotides: TGTGCCAGCAGCCATGGGGGTCAAACGCTCGGGGAGCTGTTTTTT. Its protein product is CASSHGGQTLGELFF. J is TRBJ2-2 and V is TRBV7-2; D is tentatively TRBD1 or TRBD2 (5 bases each). CDR1 is SGHTA, CDR2 FQGNSA, per germline. This CDR3 region has 15 residues. With 5 bases removed from V and 7 bases from J, the gap between germline ends came to 17 bases.

A remark on this clonotype: A far larger clone is one base from this, pointing to a likely read error. The J gene is TRBJ2-1, the V gene TRBV5-6; 8 positions match TRBD1. Trimming took 3 bases from V and 10 from J; bases not matched to a gene: 3. This CDR3 comprises 12 residues. Germline V gives CDR1 SGHDT, CDR2 YYEEEE. CDR3 nucleotides: TGTGCCAGCAGCTGGACAGGGTCGGAGCAGTTCTTC. Its translation: CASSWTGSEQFF.

On this clonotype itself: A far more abundant clone sits one base away, making this likely a read error. This rearrangement joins TRBV7-3 to TRBJ2-1; D may correspond to TRBD1 or TRBD2 (5 bases each). Trimming removed 0 bases at V and 10 bases at J, with 13 bases between. The CDR3 runs 14 residues. Per germline, CDR1 SGHTA and CDR2 FQGTGA. The DNA for the CDR3 is TGTGCCAGCAGCTTAACGGGACCGGGCTACGAGCAGTTCTTC. Translated, it gives CASSLTGPGYEQFF.